Following are 22 T cell receptor beta chains from one sample sequenced in a study of blood T cells in healthy people across ages. Alongside a J-beta primer mix, a sample-barcoded 5' primer served in a second PCR lasting about 7 to 12 cycles. One entry per CDR3 protein results from TCRdb running MiXCR on the 5' RACE reads. The table shows hundreds of thousands of distinct CDR3 sequences, with about 53% occurring only once. The specimen was blood. These receptors were collected from a man in his 60s in good health.

This clonotype was detected only a few times. The chain couples TRBV29-1 to TRBJ1-1, with D possibly being TRBD1 (5 bases). V dropped 3 bases and J dropped 1 base, with 9 bases sitting between them. In germline, CDR1 is SQVTM, CDR2 ANQGSEA. This CDR3 contains 13 residues. The CDR3 spells CSVDRAGNTEAFF. The CDR3 DNA follows: TGCAGCGTTGACAGGGCGGGGAACACTGAAGCTTTCTTT.

The chain has TRBV5-1 and TRBJ2-7; the D gene is possibly TRBD2 (7 bases). This CDR3 comprises 15 residues. The ends were cut back, 3 bases at V and 7 bases at J, with 20 bases in the middle. The V gene's germline CDR1 is SGHRS and CDR2 YFSETQ. CDR3 DNA sequence: TGCGCCAGCAGCTCGATAGGGGGGGGTAGCGATGAGCAGTACTTC. Its translation: CASSSIGGGSDEQYF.

V usage is TRBV6-5 and J usage is TRBJ2-1, with TRBD1 matching 9 bases. The CDR3 consists of 15 residues. The germline gives CDR1 MNHEY, CDR2 SVGAGI. J lost 4 bases, V lost 6 bases, and 7 bases had no gene match. The CDR3 is CASSLQGAGYNEQFF. For the CDR3, the DNA is TGTGCCAGCAGCCTACAGGGGGCAGGGTACAATGAGCAGTTCTTC.

The chain recombines TRBV10-3 with TRBJ2-5; D is unclear. Germline CDR1 is ENHRY and CDR2 is SYGVKD. Trimming removed 6 bases at V and 0 bases at J, with 11 bases between. The CDR3 covers 14 residues. For the CDR3, the DNA is TGTGCCATCAGCTTAGACCGAAACCAAGAGACCCAGTACTTC. Translation: CAISLDRNQETQYF.

V usage is TRBV7-9 and J usage is TRBJ2-3, with 8 bases fitting TRBD1. This CDR3 has 15 amino acids. V lost 5 bases to trimming and J lost 3 bases; unmatched junction nucleotides: 7. Looked up from germline, CDR1 is SEHNR and CDR2 is FQNEAQ (reference sequence). The CDR3 spells CASSVLRGRTDTQYF. In DNA, the CDR3 is TGTGCCAGCAGCGTCCTCAGGGGGCGTACAGATACGCAGTATTTT.

V and J are TRBV7-9 and TRBJ1-2; 9 nucleotides align to TRBD1. The CDR3 is 13 residues long. With 10 bases clipped from V and 5 bases from J, the junction kept 8 bases outside the gene matches. Germline-derived CDR1 and CDR2 are SEHNR and FQNEAQ (reference sequence). This CDR3 is CAIAEQGAYGYTF. CDR3 DNA sequence: TGTGCCATCGCCGAACAGGGGGCATATGGCTACACCTTC. The full variable domain, its missing parts supplied by reference TRBV7-9 and TRBJ1-2, is DTGVSQNPRHKITKRGQNVTFRCDPISEHNRLYWYRQTLGQGPEFLTYFQNEAQLEKSRLLSDRFSAERPKGSFSTLEIQRTEQGDSAMYLCAIAEQGAYGYTFGSGTRLTVV.

This chain joins TRBV5-1 and TRBJ1-2; no reliable D call. Trimming left V 2 bases short and J 3 bases short, with 14 bases between. This CDR3 contains 15 residues. Per germline, CDR1 SGHRS and CDR2 YFSETQ. The CDR3, as DNA: TGCGCCAGCAGCTTACGGGTATCCGAGGACTATGGCTACACCTTC. This gives the protein CASSLRVSEDYGYTF.

The chain couples TRBV5-1 to TRBJ1-6; D is ambiguous. The CDR3 consists of 15 residues. Per the germline V gene, CDR1 is SGHRS and CDR2 is YFSETQ. V lost 0 bases to trimming and J lost 3 bases, with 7 bases between them. The CDR3 region is CASSLELSYNSPLHF. The DNA of the CDR3 is TGCGCCAGCAGCTTGGAACTGAGCTATAATTCACCCCTCCACTTT. Based on the CDR3 plus reference TRBV5-1 and TRBJ1-6, the full variable domain is KAGVTQTPRYLIKTRGQQVTLSCSPISGHRSVSWYQQTPGQGLQFLFEYFSETQRNKGNFPGRFSGRQFSNSRSEMNVSTLELGDSALYLCASSLELSYNSPLHFGNGTRLTVT.

This clonotype was counted only a few times. The chain uses TRBV20-1 and TRBJ2-1; 12 positions match TRBD1. CDR1 and CDR2 (germline): DFQATT, SNEGSKA (reference sequence). This CDR3 contains 15 residues. The V and J ends lost 1 base and 10 bases, in that order; junction bases with no gene match: 8. CDR3 DNA: TGCAGTGCTAGAGCCCCGGGACAGGGGGCTGGGGAGCAGTTCTTC. Translation: CSARAPGQGAGEQFF.

This chain links TRBV11-2 with TRBJ2-1; D unclear. The end of the DNA is better explained by TRBJ2-7, so the J call may be wrong. The CDR3 runs 13 residues. From germline, CDR1 is SGHAT and CDR2 FQNNGV. CDR3 nucleotides: TGTGCCAGCAGCTTAGAACGCCTCAATGAGCAGTACTTC. It specifies CASSLERLNEQYF.

The chain uses TRBV7-9 and TRBJ2-6, with 9 bases aligning to TRBD1. The CDR3 has 18 residues. The ends lost 1 base at V and 0 bases at J; junction bases unmatched: 4. Germline V gene lookup returns CDR1 SEHNR and CDR2 FQNEAQ (reference sequence). Here the CDR3 DNA reads TGTGCCAGCAGCTTAGTTGGGACAGGGATCTCTGGGGCCAACGTCCTGACTTTC. The encoded protein is CASSLVGTGISGANVLTF.

V gene TRBV5-1 combines with J gene TRBJ1-1; 7 nucleotides match TRBD1. The CDR3 runs to 14 residues. Germline V gene data show CDR1 as SGHRS and CDR2 as YFSETQ. V was pared by 4 bases and J by 5 bases, with 8 bases of the junction left unmatched. CDR3 coding DNA: TGCGCCAGCAGCGCGACCGGGACAGCTACTGAAGCTTTCTTT. Translating gives CASSATGTATEAFF.

This clonotype occurred once. J is TRBJ1-2 and V is TRBV6-6, with TRBD1 matching 12 bases. V was clipped by 6 bases and J by 4 bases; unmatched bases: 12. From germline, CDR1 is MNHNY and CDR2 SVGAGI (reference sequence). The CDR3 has 17 residues. This chain's CDR3 is CASSPTGQGAPLYGYTF. The CDR3 region has the DNA TGTGCCAGCAGCCCTACGGGACAGGGGGCCCCTCTCTATGGCTACACCTTC.

The V and J genes are TRBV6-5 and TRBJ2-3, with 10 bases aligning to TRBD2. CDR3 size: 16 residues. CDR1 is MNHEY and CDR2 is SVGAGI in the germline V gene. The V gene end was trimmed by 5 bases and the J gene end by 0 bases; junction bases not matched to a gene: 5. The chain's CDR3 is CASSRGLAYSTDTQYF. CDR3 in DNA: TGTGCCAGCAGTCGGGGACTAGCGTATAGCACAGATACGCAGTATTTT.

The chain couples TRBV6-5 to TRBJ1-1, with unresolved D. Germline lookup yields CDR1 MNHEY and CDR2 SVGAGI. The V end was cut by 4 bases, the J end by 3 bases, with 12 bases between. The CDR3 contains 14 residues. The CDR3: CASSSPEAYTEAFF. The CDR3 coding sequence is TGTGCCAGCAGTTCCCCCGAGGCCTACACTGAAGCTTTCTTT.

The rearrangement links TRBV28 to TRBJ1-5; D is ambiguous. The CDR3 spans 12 residues. The V end lost 1 base, the J end lost 5 bases, and 3 bases lay between the germline ends. Germline-derived CDR1 and CDR2 are MDHEN and SYDVKM. The CDR3 nucleotides read TGTGCCAGCAGTTTATTACATCAGCCCCAGCATTTT. Protein: CASSLLHQPQHF.

Concerning this clonotype: One end of the junction varies from germline; a read error may be responsible. V usage is TRBV5-1 and J usage is TRBJ2-3; D remains ambiguous. The CDR3 totals 15 residues. Germline V gene data show CDR1 as SGHRS and CDR2 as YFSETQ. The CDR3 DNA reads TGCGCCAGCGGCTTCGAAGGTGGCGGCACAGATACGCAGTATTTT. The encoded protein is CASGFEGGGTDTQYF.

The rearrangement links TRBV7-2 to TRBJ1-1, with D maybe TRBD1 (5 bases). V lost 8 bases and J 4 bases, leaving 14 bases between the germline ends. The germline gives CDR1 SGHTA, CDR2 FQGNSA. The length of the CDR3 is 13 residues. CDR3 DNA sequence: TGTGCCAGCGGGAGCAGGGAGGGCACTGAAGCTTTCTTT. Protein sequence: CASGSREGTEAFF. The full variable domain, rest sourced from reference TRBV7-2 and TRBJ1-1, is GAGVSQSPSNKVTEKGKDVELRCDPISGHTALYWYRQSLGQGLEFLIYFQGNSAPDKSGLPSDRFSAERTGGSVSTLTIQRTQQEDSAVYLCASGSREGTEAFFGQGTRLTVV.

In its sample, this clonotype was seen once. The rearrangement links TRBV24-1 to TRBJ2-2; TRBD2 aligns across 8 bases. This CDR3 comprises 18 residues. Germline V gene sequence: CDR1 KGHDR, CDR2 SFDVKD. Trimming took 7 bases from V and 5 from J; bases not matched to a gene: 17. CDR3 sequence (DNA): TGTGCCACCAGCCCGAGGCGGGGGGACTCCACGGTGACCGGGGAGCTGTTTTTT. Translation gives CATSPRRGDSTVTGELFF.

This clonotype was found a few times. The chain has TRBV14 and TRBJ1-1; no reliable D call. The germline V and J ends were trimmed by 4 bases and 3 bases, with 9 bases remaining between them. Germline CDR1 is SGHDN and CDR2 is FVKESK. This CDR3 has 13 residues. CDR3 DNA sequence: TGTGCCAGCAGCCGGGGTATGGACACTGAAGCTTTCTTT. Protein sequence: CASSRGMDTEAFF.

V gene TRBV15 combines with J gene TRBJ1-3; tentative D call: TRBD1 (5 bases). The germline V and J ends were trimmed by 0 bases and 3 bases, with 9 bases remaining between them. The CDR3 is 15 amino acids. The germline gives CDR1 LNHNV, CDR2 YYDKDF (reference sequence). The CDR3 here is CATSRDRVGGNTIYF. As DNA, the CDR3 is TGTGCCACCAGCAGAGACAGGGTTGGTGGAAACACCATATATTTT.

Ten or more counts support this clonotype. The chain carries TRBV29-1 and TRBJ2-3, with TRBD1 as a possible D gene (5 bases). Looked up from germline, CDR1 is SQVTM and CDR2 is ANQGSEA. Trimming took off 6 bases at V and 2 bases at J, with 12 bases between the two ends. The CDR3 extends over 13 amino acids. The CDR3 reads CSVKGRVTDTQYF. The CDR3 DNA is TGCAGCGTGAAGGGCAGGGTCACAGATACGCAGTATTTT.